This TCR beta chain was documented in a study of cytomegalovirus exposure and HLA in healthy donors. Overall study context: Approximately 200 million T cells yielded around 120 million unique TCR beta sequences in earlier analysis. Study-wide points: It was reported that TCR beta sequences correctly inferred the HLA-A and HLA-B alleles for most subjects. The authors later found most CMV-associated TCR beta chains appeared HLA-restricted.

A few counts support this clone. The antigen is unknown. The study ran its PCR with 60 Vbeta and 13 Jbeta primers. Method: immunoSEQ multiplex PCR; TCRdb's copy keeps in-frame clones and lacks some. The data contain 200,000 or so clones, roughly four fifths of them singletons. The receptor was isolated from a woman aged 40 to 50 in good health and CMV-seronegative. Sequenced material: PBMCs.

CDR3 nucleotide sequence: TGTGCCAGCAGTGACCATGTTGACGGGTTAGCCAAAAACATTCAGTACTTC. Protein sequence: CASSDHVDGLAKNIQYF. The rearrangement joins TRBV6-1 to TRBJ2-4, with D unclear. V was pared by 3 bases and J by 0 bases, with 15 bases between. The germline V gene has CDR1 MNHNS and CDR2 SASEGT. The CDR3 consists of 17 residues.